This T cell receptor (beta chain) was sequenced in a study of OX40 agonist ivuxolimab in advanced cancers. This CDR3 comprises 13 residues. With 6 bases removed from V and 8 bases from J, the gap between germline ends came to 16 bases. Germline lookup yields CDR1 LNHDA and CDR2 SQIVND (reference sequence). For this clone: No antigen is known for it.

TCRdb's copy holds only in-frame clones and misses some; the assay was immunoSEQ multiplex PCR. The table lists roughly 70,000 clones, roughly 84% of them singletons. Overall study results and limits: Not determined was the antigen specificity of the expanded peripheral T cells. In the 0.1 to 3.0 mg/kg range, CD4+ and CD8+ blood T cells had expanded clonally by week 6. Relative to CD4+, CD8+ T cells held more expanded clones on average.

Source: CD4+ or CD8+ T cells sorted from blood, taken in a trial of the OX40 agonist ivuxolimab. This sequence originates from an adult with an advanced solid tumor such as melanoma, head and neck, liver or kidney cancer. V usage is TRBV19 and J usage is TRBJ1-2; no firm D call. The CDR3 nucleotides are TGTGCCAGTAGCAGAGGCCCGGCGGGAGGCTACACCTTC. Protein sequence: CASSRGPAGGYTF.